The sequence of this TCR beta chain was determined in a study of blood T cell repertoires in COVID-19. The CDR3 contains 15 residues. With 3 bases clipped from V and 3 bases from J, the junction kept 7 bases outside the gene matches. Germline V gene data show CDR1 as SGHTA and CDR2 as FQGNSA. Authors' data handling: Counts of nucleated cells, estimated from reference gene primer amplification, were obtained. Measured with immunoSEQ multiplex PCR; TCRdb has only the in-frame clones, and not every one. The DNA gave D and trimming, while V, J and clone size come from that table. The sample yields 100,000 or so clones, approximately 78% seen once.

The sequence was obtained from a woman older than 75 with acute or convalescent COVID-19. The V call is TRBV7-2, the J call TRBJ1-1; 7 nucleotides line up with TRBD1. Sequences were obtained from peripheral blood. CDR3 sequence reads: CASSFPTGTDTEAFF. Here the CDR3 DNA reads TGTGCCAGCAGCTTCCCCACGGGGACAGACACTGAAGCTTTCTTT.